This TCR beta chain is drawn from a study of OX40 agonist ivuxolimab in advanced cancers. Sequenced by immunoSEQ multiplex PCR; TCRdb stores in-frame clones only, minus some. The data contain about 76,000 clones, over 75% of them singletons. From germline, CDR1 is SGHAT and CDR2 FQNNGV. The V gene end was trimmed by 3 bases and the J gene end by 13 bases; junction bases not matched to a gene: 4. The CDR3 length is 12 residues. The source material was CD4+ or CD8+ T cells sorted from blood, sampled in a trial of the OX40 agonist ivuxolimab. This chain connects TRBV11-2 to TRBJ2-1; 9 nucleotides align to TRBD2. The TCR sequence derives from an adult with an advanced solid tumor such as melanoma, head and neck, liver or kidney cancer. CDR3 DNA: TGTGCCAGCAGCTTCGGCGGGGGGGCCCAGTTCTTC. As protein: CASSFGGGAQFF.